Below, one T cell receptor (beta chain) is given with its context. Original methodology: Amplification of reference gene primers provided the estimated nucleated cell counts. TCRdb's copy holds only in-frame clones and misses some; the assay was immunoSEQ multiplex PCR. Clone size and V and J calls were adopted from that table, with D and trimming inferred from the DNA. The sample lists around 220,000 clones; around 80% were seen once. The CDR3 has 14 amino acids. V gave up 6 bases and J gave up 7 bases; unmatched junction bases: 5. CDR1 is MNHEY and CDR2 is SVGAGI in the germline V gene. The sample comes from a study of blood T cell repertoires in COVID-19. Study as a whole: From the United States, Italy and Spain came samples of acute and convalescent COVID-19. PBMCs, B-cell-depleted T cells, or T cells provided the cDNA or gDNA that made up the material.

This receptor was taken from a human donor in a cohort sampled during active COVID-19. The sequencing input was peripheral blood. The chain carries TRBV6-5 and TRBJ1-4; 10 nucleotides match TRBD1. DNA of the CDR3: TGTGCCAGCAGACAGACAGGGGGCGGTGAAAAACTGTTTTTT. It yields the protein CASRQTGGGEKLFF.